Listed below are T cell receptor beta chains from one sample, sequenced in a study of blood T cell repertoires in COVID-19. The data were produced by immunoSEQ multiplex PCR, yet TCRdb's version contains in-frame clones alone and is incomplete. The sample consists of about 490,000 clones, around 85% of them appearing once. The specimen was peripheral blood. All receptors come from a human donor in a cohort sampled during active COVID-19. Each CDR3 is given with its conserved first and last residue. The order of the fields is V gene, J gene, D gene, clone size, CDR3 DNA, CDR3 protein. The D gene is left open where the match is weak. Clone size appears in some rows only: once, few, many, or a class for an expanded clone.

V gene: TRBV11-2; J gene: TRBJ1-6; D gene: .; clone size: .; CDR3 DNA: TGTGCCAGCAGCTTAGACAGGGGCCTTAATTCACCCCTCCACTTT; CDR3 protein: CASSLDRGLNSPLHF
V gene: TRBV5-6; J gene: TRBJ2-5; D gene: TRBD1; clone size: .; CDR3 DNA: TGTGCCAGCACCAGGGACAGGGGAGAGACCCAGTACTTC; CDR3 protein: CASTRDRGETQYF
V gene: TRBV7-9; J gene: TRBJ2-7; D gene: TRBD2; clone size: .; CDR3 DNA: TGTGCCAGCAGCAAGCCACATGAGGTAGGACGTAGCGGGAGGGTAGCCTACGAGCAGTACTTC; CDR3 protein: CASSKPHEVGRSGRVAYEQYF
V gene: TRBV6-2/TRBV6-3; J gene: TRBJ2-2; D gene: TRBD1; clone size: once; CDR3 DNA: TGTGCCAGCAGTTACTCGATTGGCAGGGGGAATACCGGGGAGCTGTTTTTT; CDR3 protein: CASSYSIGRGNTGELFF
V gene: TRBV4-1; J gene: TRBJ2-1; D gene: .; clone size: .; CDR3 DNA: TGCGCCAGCAGCCAGGGAGGGGGCAATGAGCAGTTCTTC; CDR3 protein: CASSQGGGNEQFF
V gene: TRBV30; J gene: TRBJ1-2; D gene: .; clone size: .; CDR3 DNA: TGTGCCTGGAGTTGGCACTACCTCCCCCCCCCTTACACCTTC; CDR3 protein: CAWSWHYLPPPYTF
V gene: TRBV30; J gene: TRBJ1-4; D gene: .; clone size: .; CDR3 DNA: TGTGCCTCGGGGCGGGGGACTAATGAAAAACTGTTTTTT; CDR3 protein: CASGRGTNEKLFF
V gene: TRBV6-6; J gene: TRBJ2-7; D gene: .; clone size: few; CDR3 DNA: TGTGCCAGCAGTTACCATAGGGAGGGGGACGAGCAGTACTTC; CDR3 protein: CASSYHREGDEQYF
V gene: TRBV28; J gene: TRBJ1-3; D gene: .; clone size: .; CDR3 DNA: TGTGCCAGCACAAGACAGGCCACTGGAAACACCATATATTTT; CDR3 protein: CASTRQATGNTIYF
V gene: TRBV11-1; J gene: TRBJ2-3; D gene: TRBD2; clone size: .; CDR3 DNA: TGTGCCAGCAGCTTAGGACTAGCGGGAGGAGGCGGTACGCAGTATTTT; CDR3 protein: CASSLGLAGGGGTQYF
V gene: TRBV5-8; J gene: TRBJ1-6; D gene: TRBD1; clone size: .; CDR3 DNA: TGTGCCAGCAGCTTGCCGCCCGCAGGGGGTGGCTCACCCCTCCACTTT; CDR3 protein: CASSLPPAGGGSPLHF
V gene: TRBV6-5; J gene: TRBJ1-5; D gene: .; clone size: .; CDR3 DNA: TGTGCCAGCAGTTACTCGATCCAGGGTAGTCAGCCCCAGCATTTT; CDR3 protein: CASSYSIQGSQPQHF
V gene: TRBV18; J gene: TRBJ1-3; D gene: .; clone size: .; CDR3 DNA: TGTGCCAGCTCAAAGGAAGCGGCGGGCTCTGGAAACACCATATATTTT; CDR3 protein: CASSKEAAGSGNTIYF
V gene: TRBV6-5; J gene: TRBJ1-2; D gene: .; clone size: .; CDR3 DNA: TGTGCCAGCAGTCAGCGACAGTATGGCTACACCTTC; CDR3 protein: CASSQRQYGYTF
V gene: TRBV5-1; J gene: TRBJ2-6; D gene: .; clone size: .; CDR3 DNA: TGCGCCAGCAGCTTGGGAGGCCAAGGGGCCAACGTCCTGACTTTC; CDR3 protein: CASSLGGQGANVLTF